This is a list of T cell receptor beta chains from one sample in a study of shared clonotypes between healthy human individuals. Profiling relied on immunoSEQ multiplex PCR, and the TCRdb table lists in-frame clones only, not all of them. The repertoire holds approximately 2,300,000 clones, with roughly 90% as singletons. Specimen: naive CD4+ T cells from PBMCs. The source is a man aged 18 to 30 in good health. Some clones in this sample may be carry-over from other donors' samples. The CDR3 runs from the conserved cysteine through the conserved F or W. D genes are given only for firm matches. Clone sizes are given selectively: once, few, many, or a class where the clone is expanded.

V	J	D	size	DNA	CDR3
TRBV7-2	TRBJ1-2	TRBD1	NA	TGTGCCAGCAGCTCCACCGGACAGGGGATTTGGGGCTACACCTTC	CASSSTGQGIWGYTF
TRBV11-2	TRBJ2-3	TRBD2	NA	TGTGCCAGCAGCTTAGAAGCGGGATATGAGCGCTCAGATACGCAGTATTTT	CASSLEAGYERSDTQYF
TRBV7-8	TRBJ1-3	NA	NA	TGTGCCAGCAGCTTTTGGGGGGCTGGAAACACCATATATTTT	CASSFWGAGNTIYF
TRBV28	TRBJ1-2	NA	NA	TGTGCCAGCACCCCAGTGGGGTATGGCTACACCTTC	CASTPVGYGYTF
TRBV28	TRBJ1-1	NA	NA	TGTGCCAGCAGTTTAAATGGGCTCATGAACACTGAAGCTTTCTTT	CASSLNGLMNTEAFF
TRBV11-3	TRBJ2-2	NA	NA	TGTGCCAGCAGCTCAGGGGGGACCACCGGGGAGCTGTTTTTT	CASSSGGTTGELFF
TRBV28	TRBJ1-4	NA	NA	TGTGCCTGCGGGCCCGAGGCTGGTAATGAAAAACTGTTTTTT	CACGPEAGNEKLFF
TRBV11-3	TRBJ2-1	NA	NA	TGTGCCAGCAGCTCCGGGAATTCCGCCCTTGAGCAGTTCTTC	CASSSGNSALEQFF
TRBV30	TRBJ1-6	NA	NA	TGTGCCTGGAGCGCAGGGGCTCCCGATAATTCACCCCTCCACTTT	CAWSAGAPDNSPLHF
TRBV5-4	TRBJ2-5	TRBD2	NA	TGTGCCAGCAGCCCTAGCGGGCAAGAGACCCAGTACTTC	CASSPSGQETQYF
TRBV25-1	TRBJ2-1	TRBD2	NA	TGTGCCAGCAGTGAAAGCGGGAGTCGGTATGAGCAGTTCTTC	CASSESGSRYEQFF
TRBV7-3	TRBJ1-1	TRBD1	NA	TGTGCCAGCAGCTTAACTGGACAGGCGCAAGCTTTCTTT	CASSLTGQAQAFF
TRBV10-3	TRBJ2-5	TRBD2	once	TGTGCCATCAGTGGCAGGGCGGGGGTTGAGGAGACCCAGTACTTC	CAISGRAGVEETQYF
TRBV5-1	TRBJ2-1	TRBD2	NA	TGCGCCAGCAGCCCTTCTAGCGGGTACTACAATGAGCAGTTCTTC	CASSPSSGYYNEQFF
TRBV5-1	TRBJ2-5	NA	NA	TGCGCCAGCAGCTTGCGACTAAGCCAAGAGACCCAGTACTTC	CASSLRLSQETQYF
TRBV20-1	TRBJ1-2	NA	few	TGCAGTGCTAGAGAAAACTATGGCTACACCTTC	CSARENYGYTF
TRBV9	TRBJ2-7	NA	NA	TGTGCCAGCAGCGTAGCGGCCGGGCGGAACGAGCAGTACTTC	CASSVAAGRNEQYF
TRBV5-1	TRBJ2-1	NA	NA	TGCGCCAGCAACGGCGGCTGGGGAGATGAGCAGTTCTTC	CASNGGWGDEQFF
TRBV9	TRBJ2-5	NA	NA	TGTGCCAGCAGCGTAGGTAGACAGGCCCAAGAGACCCAGTACTTC	CASSVGRQAQETQYF
TRBV11-2	TRBJ2-3	NA	NA	TGTGCCAGCAGCCGCATAGAACCTAGCAGCACAGATACGCAGTATTTT	CASSRIEPSSTDTQYF
TRBV7-9	TRBJ1-1	NA	NA	TGTGCCAGCAGCTCAGTGAACACTGAAGCTTTCTTT	CASSSVNTEAFF
TRBV28	TRBJ1-1	TRBD1	NA	TGTGCGATACAGGGGGGTTACACTGAAGCTTTCTTT	CAIQGGYTEAFF
TRBV5-1	TRBJ2-3	TRBD1	NA	TGCGCCAGCAGCTCGGGGGCGACGGGACAGGGATATTCGGATACGCAGTATTTT	CASSSGATGQGYSDTQYF
TRBV18	TRBJ2-3	NA	NA	TGTGCCAGCTCACCACAGCGAGACACAGATACGCAGTATTTT	CASSPQRDTDTQYF
TRBV7-9	TRBJ2-5	NA	NA	TGTGCCAGCAGCCCAGCCTGGGTTGGAGAGACCCAGTACTTC	CASSPAWVGETQYF
TRBV5-1	TRBJ1-3	NA	NA	TGCGCCAGCAGCTTGGTACCGCAGGAACGCTCTGGAAACACCATATATTTT	CASSLVPQERSGNTIYF
TRBV2	TRBJ2-7	TRBD1	NA	TGTGCCAGCAGCCGACAGGGGAACTACGAGCAGTACTTC	CASSRQGNYEQYF
TRBV19	TRBJ2-3	NA	NA	TGTGCCAGTAGTATAGGCCCCGGCAGGGCGGGCACAGATACGCAGTATTTT	CASSIGPGRAGTDTQYF
TRBV19	TRBJ1-4	TRBD1	NA	TGTGCCAGTAGCGACCCGGGACAGGGCCCGCAAAAACTGTTTTTT	CASSDPGQGPQKLFF
TRBV4-1	TRBJ1-1	TRBD1	once	TGCGCCAGCAGCCAAGATCCCGGGACAGGGTTTTATGTCACTGAAGCTTTCTTT	CASSQDPGTGFYVTEAFF
TRBV5-6	TRBJ1-3	TRBD1	NA	TGTGCCAGCAGTTCCAGGGGGGGCGGAAACACCATATATTTT	CASSSRGGGNTIYF
TRBV6-1	TRBJ2-4	NA	NA	TGTGCCAGTCAGGAGACCAGGACCCAAAACATTCAGTACTTC	CASQETRTQNIQYF
TRBV7-9	TRBJ2-5	NA	NA	TGTGCCAGCAGCTTTGACACCGGAGAGCAGTACTTC	CASSFDTGEQYF
TRBV9	TRBJ2-7	TRBD1	NA	TGTGCCAGCAGCGTAGACAGGGGTTCCTACGAGCAGTACTTC	CASSVDRGSYEQYF